The source of this TCR beta chain is a study of T-cell reconstitution after alpha-beta-depleted transplantation in children. Trimming removed 0 bases from V and 6 bases from J, with 9 bases in between. Per the germline V gene, CDR1 is LGHDT and CDR2 is YNNKEL (reference sequence). The CDR3 consists of 13 residues. Study-wide points: The main origin of T-cell counts and diversity one year after transplant was newly produced T cells.

Unique molecular identifiers featured in how the TCRbeta library was prepared. TCRdb reprocessed the PCR reads with MiXCR, giving one entry per CDR3 protein. The sample carries 200,000 to 250,000 distinct CDR3 sequences, about a tenth recorded once. This clonotype was recorded at least ten times. The antigen is unknown. Source: PBMCs, taken before TCRalphabeta/CD19-depleted stem cell transplant. This chain links TRBV3-1 with TRBJ2-7; a weak D match, TRBD1 (5 bases). This receptor was taken from a child younger than two with acute myeloid leukemia, due to receive a stem cell transplant. The CDR3 DNA reads TGTGCCAGCAGCCAAGATCAGGGTTCCGAGCAGTACTTC. It translates to CASSQDQGSEQYF.